What follows are 6 T cell receptor beta chains derived from one specimen sequenced in a study of T cell responses to AZD1222 COVID-19 vaccine. Produced via immunoSEQ multiplex PCR; TCRdb's table is partial and in-frame only. The sample holds approximately 180,000 clones, 75% to 90% seen once. The material was peripheral blood, obtained 28 days after the second dose of the MenACWY control vaccine. Source of these receptors: an adult who received the MenACWY meningococcal vaccine as a control.

The genes are TRBV5-4 and TRBJ1-4; 7 bases line up with TRBD1. CDR3 length: 16 amino acids. Trimming took 4 bases from V and 0 from J; bases not matched to a gene: 6. Germline V gene data show CDR1 as SGHNT and CDR2 as YYREEE (reference sequence). The CDR3, as DNA: TGTGCCAGCAGCCGCACAACAGGGGCAACTAATGAAAAACTGTTTTTT. Its protein is CASSRTTGATNEKLFF.

The gene calls are TRBV3-1 (or the pseudogene TRBV3-2) and TRBJ2-3, with D tentatively TRBD1 (7 bases). This CDR3 comprises 13 residues. Germline values: CDR1 LGHDT, CDR2 YNNKEL (reference sequence). Trimming shortened V by 3 bases and J by 11 bases, and 15 bases separated the two germline ends. The CDR3 nucleotides read TGTGCCAGCAGCCAGGCCAGGGGGAGGAGGCAGTATTTT. Its translation is CASSQARGRRQYF.

V usage is TRBV27 and J usage is TRBJ2-2; D may be TRBD1 (6 bases). CDR1 is MNHEY, CDR2 SMNVEV, per germline (reference sequence). V lost 6 bases and J 1 base, leaving 15 bases between the germline ends. This CDR3 spans 16 amino acids. CDR3 residues: CASRRWGPLNTGELFF. In nucleotides, the CDR3 is TGTGCCAGCAGGAGATGGGGGCCACTGAACACCGGGGAGCTGTTTTTT.

This chain uses TRBV19 with TRBJ1-4, with D uncertain. This CDR3 comprises 15 residues. Germline V gene lookup returns CDR1 LNHDA and CDR2 SQIVND (reference sequence). With 3 bases removed from V and 4 bases from J, the gap between germline ends came to 12 bases. Here the CDR3 reads CASSMGSRGNEKLFF. The CDR3, as DNA: TGTGCCAGTAGTATGGGGAGTCGGGGTAATGAAAAACTGTTTTTT.

This clone was recorded once. This chain uses TRBV24-1 with TRBJ1-5, with D perhaps matching TRBD1 (5 bases). CDR3 size: 13 residues. V was pared by 9 bases and J by 7 bases, with 15 bases between. The germline gives CDR1 KGHDR, CDR2 SFDVKD. The CDR3 is CATAGGVGQPQHF. The CDR3, as DNA: TGTGCCACCGCCGGGGGGGTAGGCCAGCCCCAGCATTTT.

The V gene is TRBV7-2, the J gene TRBJ2-3, with 8 bases that match TRBD2. Germline CDR1 is SGHTA and CDR2 is FQGNSA. Trimming removed 5 bases from V and 1 base from J; junction bases left unmatched: 11. The CDR3 loop spans 17 amino acids. The CDR3 here is CASSPLSGRGRTDTQYF. The CDR3 nucleotides read TGTGCCAGCAGCCCTCTGAGCGGGAGAGGGCGCACAGATACGCAGTATTTT.